These 18 T cell receptor beta chains were all obtained from the same sample, sequenced in a study of CD8 T cells in Susac syndrome. With random hexamers, reverse transcription was performed on roughly 0.5 to 1 ug of RNA. TCRdb processed the immunoSEQ multiplex PCR reads anew with MiXCR; each CDR3 protein has one entry. In the table there are roughly 200,000 distinct CDR3 sequences, around 95% of which are singletons. The sample comprised CD4+ T cells from PBMCs. Receptors originate from a human donor with multiple sclerosis.

A note on this clonotype: One end of the junction varies from germline; a read error may be responsible. This sequence joins TRBV9 and TRBJ2-3; possibly TRBD1 for D (5 bases). The CDR3 totals 13 residues. Germline-derived CDR1 and CDR2 are SGDLS and YYNGEE. The CDR3 region has the DNA TGTGCCAGCAGCGCCGACAGCAAAGATACGCAGTATTTT. It encodes CASSADSKDTQYF.

The V call is TRBV4-2, the J call TRBJ1-2; 7 bases line up with TRBD1. Germline V gene data show CDR1 as LGHNA and CDR2 as YNFKEQ. The CDR3 covers 17 residues. V gave up 4 bases and J gave up 0 bases; unmatched junction bases: 11. CDR3 in amino acids: CASSLTQGGTANYGYTF. The CDR3 DNA reads as TGTGCCAGCAGCCTCACGCAGGGGGGTACGGCTAACTATGGCTACACCTTC.

This clonotype showed up just once. The V and J genes are TRBV27 and TRBJ2-5; D might be TRBD1 (6 bases). CDR1 is MNHEY and CDR2 is SMNVEV in the germline V gene (reference sequence). V was trimmed by 3 bases and J by 1 base, leaving 9 bases between them. The CDR3 covers 14 residues. Written as DNA, the CDR3 is TGTGCCAGCAGTTTTGCGGACAGCCAAGAGACCCAGTACTTC. Translated, it gives CASSFADSQETQYF.

The table lists this clonotype with a count of one. V and J are TRBV12-3 or TRBV12-4 and TRBJ1-1; D is possibly TRBD1 (6 bases). The V end was cut by 7 bases, the J end by 5 bases, with 14 bases between. The CDR3 has 13 residues. The CDR3 loop reads CASIKTGLTEAFF. The DNA of the CDR3 is TGTGCCAGCATAAAGACAGGTTTAACTGAAGCTTTCTTT.

The V call is TRBV13, the J call TRBJ2-3; no definite D call. The CDR3 is 14 residues long. With 5 bases removed from V and 6 bases from J, the gap between germline ends came to 15 bases. Looked up from germline, CDR1 is PRHDT and CDR2 is FYEKMQ (reference sequence). The CDR3 sequence: CASSASFRLDTQYF. For the CDR3, the DNA is TGTGCCAGCAGCGCATCATTTAGATTGGATACGCAGTATTTT. Combining the CDR3 with reference TRBV13 and TRBJ2-3 gives the whole variable domain AAGVIQSPRHLIKEKRETATLKCYPIPRHDTVYWYQQGPGQDPQFLISFYEKMQSDKGSIPDRFSAQQFSDYHSELNMSSLELGDSALYFCASSASFRLDTQYFGPGTRLTVL.

The CDR3 spells CASSSFTYSGELFF. The CDR3 bases are TGTGCCAGCAGTAGCTTCACCTATTCCGGGGAGCTGTTTTTT. The chain combines TRBV5-6 with TRBJ2-2; D remains ambiguous. This CDR3 contains 14 residues. V was clipped by 5 bases and J by 6 bases, with 14 bases between them. Germline V gene data show CDR1 as SGHDT and CDR2 as YYEEEE.

This clonotype was counted once. V usage is TRBV29-1 and J usage is TRBJ1-4, with 8 bases aligning to TRBD1. CDR1 and CDR2 (germline): SQVTM, ANQGSEA. J lost 8 bases, V lost 6 bases, and 11 bases had no gene match. The CDR3 is made up of 14 amino acids. CDR3 sequence (DNA): TGCAGCGTGCAACATGCAGGGGGCCTAGAAAAACTGTTTTTT. This gives the protein CSVQHAGGLEKLFF.

V is TRBV20-1 and J is TRBJ2-7; possible D gene TRBD1, 5 bases. The CDR3 totals 14 residues. V was pared by 0 bases and J by 9 bases, with 18 bases between. CDR1 is DFQATT, CDR2 SNEGSKA, per germline (reference sequence). CDR3 loop: CSARDRNRQGTQYF. The CDR3 DNA reads as TGCAGTGCTAGAGATAGGAACCGGCAGGGCACGCAGTACTTC.

CDR3 loop: CASSHPASYEQYF. CDR3 coding DNA: TGTGCCAGTAGTCACCCCGCGTCCTACGAGCAGTACTTC. This chain links TRBV19 with TRBJ2-7; D is unresolved. With 5 bases removed from V and 1 base from J, the gap between germline ends came to 9 bases. The CDR3 is 13 residues long. Germline values: CDR1 LNHDA, CDR2 SQIVND (reference sequence). The complete variable domain, with remaining parts taken from reference TRBV19 and TRBJ2-7, reads DGGITQSPKYLFRKEGQNVTLSCEQNLNHDAMYWYRQDPGQGLRLIYYSQIVNDFQKGDIAEGYSVSREKKESFPLTVTSAQKNPTAFYLCASSHPASYEQYFGPGTRLTVT.

This chain connects TRBV9 to TRBJ2-4; a possible D gene is TRBD2 (5 bases). Germline lookup yields CDR1 SGDLS and CDR2 YYNGEE. The CDR3 sequence is 14 residues long. The V gene lost 4 bases and the J gene lost 5 bases, with 13 bases spanning the gap. The CDR3 nucleotides read TGTGCCAGCAGCCCCCGGGGAGCGGAAAACATTCAGTACTTC. Translated, it gives CASSPRGAENIQYF.

The V call is TRBV28, the J call TRBJ2-7; perhaps TRBD1 as D (6 bases). CDR3 size: 13 residues. The ends were cut back, 11 bases at V and 4 bases at J, with 18 bases in the middle. CDR1 MDHEN and CDR2 SYDVKM come from the germline V gene. The CDR3 loop is CAGAGRDRYEQYF. The CDR3 DNA follows: TGTGCCGGGGCAGGTCGAGACAGGTACGAGCAGTACTTC.

The chain recombines TRBV20-1 with TRBJ2-3; a possible D gene is TRBD2 (5 bases). Trimming left V 3 bases short and J 3 bases short, with 13 bases between. In germline, CDR1 is DFQATT, CDR2 SNEGSKA (reference sequence). The CDR3 covers 14 residues. CDR3 in amino acids: CSASRGIGTDTQYF. The DNA of the CDR3 is TGCAGTGCTAGCCGGGGAATAGGGACAGATACGCAGTATTTT.

CDR3 loop: CASSPPGNYEQYF. The CDR3 bases are TGTGCCAGCTCACCACCCGGGAACTACGAGCAGTACTTC. J is TRBJ2-7 and V is TRBV18; possibly TRBD2 for D (5 bases). From germline, CDR1 is KGHSH and CDR2 LQKENI. Trimming left V 0 bases short and J 3 bases short, with 6 bases between. The CDR3 has 13 residues.

The DNA of the CDR3 is TGTGCCAGCAGTGATGTCTGGGAATCTGGCACAGATACGCAGTATTTT. This sequence encodes CASSDVWESGTDTQYF. V and J are TRBV25-1 and TRBJ2-3; D is ambiguous. This CDR3 spans 16 amino acids. Germline CDR1 reads MGHDK; CDR2 reads SYGVNS. The V end lost 3 bases, the J end lost 1 base, and 14 bases lay between the germline ends.

The CDR3 region is CSARISQAETQYF. The CDR3 nucleotides are TGCAGTGCTAGGATCAGTCAGGCAGAGACCCAGTACTTC. The V and J genes are TRBV20-1 and TRBJ2-5; no clear D. The ends were cut back, 3 bases at V and 4 bases at J, with 12 bases in the middle. Per germline, CDR1 DFQATT and CDR2 SNEGSKA (reference sequence). The CDR3 extends over 13 amino acids.

The V call is TRBV27, the J call TRBJ1-2; D perhaps matches TRBD1 (6 bases). Germline CDR1 is MNHEY and CDR2 is SMNVEV (reference sequence). CDR3 length: 12 residues. V was trimmed by 9 bases and J by 4 bases, leaving 12 bases between them. The CDR3 nucleotides are TGTGCCAGTCGGACAGAAATCTATGGCTACACCTTC. Translation: CASRTEIYGYTF.

V gene TRBV19 combines with J gene TRBJ2-1; the match to TRBD1 covers 8 bases. From germline, CDR1 is LNHDA and CDR2 SQIVND (reference sequence). Trimming cost V 6 bases and J 7 bases; bases outside gene matches: 8. The CDR3 length is 14 residues. In nucleotides, the CDR3 is TGTGCCAGTAGCCCAGGGGACAGGCCGAATGAGCAGTTCTTC. Its protein product is CASSPGDRPNEQFF.

The chain carries TRBV9 and TRBJ2-1; 7 positions agree with TRBD1. The CDR3 has 15 amino acids. The junction had 3 bases not matched to a gene; V was cut back by 2 bases and J by 1 base. In germline, CDR1 is SGDLS, CDR2 YYNGEE. The CDR3 region is CASSVLGQSYNEQFF. As DNA, the CDR3 is TGTGCCAGCAGCGTTTTGGGACAGTCCTACAATGAGCAGTTCTTC.